The TCR beta chain described here comes from a study of identifying expanded T cells in peripheral blood. Overall study findings and caveats: Differentially abundant clones: about 1.1 between replicates, 16.4 at two to three weeks, less than 20 at four. Clone count variance between roughly two-week samples rose with total template count.

Collection occurred without any documented infections or immune events in donors. Only a few counts were recorded for this clone. Its antigen remains unknown. Data came from immunoSEQ multiplex PCR; TCRdb stores just in-frame clones and leaves some out. This table has approximately 85,000 clones, about 88% appearing once. The V segment lost 2 bases and the J segment 7 bases; nucleotides outside the gene matches: 7. The CDR3 covers 14 residues. Per germline, CDR1 SGDLS and CDR2 YYNGEE. The TCR sequence derives from a person aged 18 to 75 in good health. Sequencing input: blood. This sequence joins TRBV9 and TRBJ2-7, with 9 bases fitting TRBD2. The CDR3 spells CASSVSGGPQEQYF. CDR3 sequence (DNA): TGTGCCAGCAGCGTCAGCGGGGGGCCCCAGGAGCAGTACTTC.